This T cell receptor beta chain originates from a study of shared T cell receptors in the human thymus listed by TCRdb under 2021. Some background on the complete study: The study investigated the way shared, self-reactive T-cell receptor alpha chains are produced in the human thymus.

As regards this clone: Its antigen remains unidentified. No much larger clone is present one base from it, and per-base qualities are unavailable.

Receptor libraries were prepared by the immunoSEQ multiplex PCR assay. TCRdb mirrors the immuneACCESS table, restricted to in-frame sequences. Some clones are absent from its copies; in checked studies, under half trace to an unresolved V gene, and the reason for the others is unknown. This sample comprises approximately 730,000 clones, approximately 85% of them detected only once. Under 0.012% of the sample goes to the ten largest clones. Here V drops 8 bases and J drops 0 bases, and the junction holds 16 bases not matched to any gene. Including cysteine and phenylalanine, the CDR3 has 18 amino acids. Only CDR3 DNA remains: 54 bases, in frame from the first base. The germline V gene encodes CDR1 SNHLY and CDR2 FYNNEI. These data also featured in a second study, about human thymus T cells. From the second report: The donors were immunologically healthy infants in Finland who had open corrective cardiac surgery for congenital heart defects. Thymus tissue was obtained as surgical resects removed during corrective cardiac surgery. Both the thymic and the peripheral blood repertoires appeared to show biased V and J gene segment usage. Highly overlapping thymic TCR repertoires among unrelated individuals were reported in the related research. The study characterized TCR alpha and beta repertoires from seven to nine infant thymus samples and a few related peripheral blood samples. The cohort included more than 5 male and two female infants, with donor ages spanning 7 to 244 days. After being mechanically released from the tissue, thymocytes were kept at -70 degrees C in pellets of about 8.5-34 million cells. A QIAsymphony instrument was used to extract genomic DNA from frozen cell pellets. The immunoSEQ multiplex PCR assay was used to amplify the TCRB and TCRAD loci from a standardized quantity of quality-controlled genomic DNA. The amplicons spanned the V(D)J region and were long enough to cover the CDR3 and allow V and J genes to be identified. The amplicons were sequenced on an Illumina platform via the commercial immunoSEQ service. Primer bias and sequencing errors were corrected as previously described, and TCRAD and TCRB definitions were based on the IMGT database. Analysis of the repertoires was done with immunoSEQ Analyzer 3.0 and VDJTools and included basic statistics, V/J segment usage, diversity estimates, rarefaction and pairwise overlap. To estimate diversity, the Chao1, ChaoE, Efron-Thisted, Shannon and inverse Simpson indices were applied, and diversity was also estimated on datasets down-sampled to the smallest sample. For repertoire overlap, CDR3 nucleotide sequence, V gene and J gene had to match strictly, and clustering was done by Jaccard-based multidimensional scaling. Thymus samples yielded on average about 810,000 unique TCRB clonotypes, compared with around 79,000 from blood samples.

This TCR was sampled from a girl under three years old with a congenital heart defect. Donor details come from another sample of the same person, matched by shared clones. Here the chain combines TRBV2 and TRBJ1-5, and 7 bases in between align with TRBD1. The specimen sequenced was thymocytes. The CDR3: CASQLTGPRPYSNQPQHF. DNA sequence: TGTGCCAGCCAACTGACAGGGCCTCGGCCTTATAGCAATCAGCCCCAGCATTTT.